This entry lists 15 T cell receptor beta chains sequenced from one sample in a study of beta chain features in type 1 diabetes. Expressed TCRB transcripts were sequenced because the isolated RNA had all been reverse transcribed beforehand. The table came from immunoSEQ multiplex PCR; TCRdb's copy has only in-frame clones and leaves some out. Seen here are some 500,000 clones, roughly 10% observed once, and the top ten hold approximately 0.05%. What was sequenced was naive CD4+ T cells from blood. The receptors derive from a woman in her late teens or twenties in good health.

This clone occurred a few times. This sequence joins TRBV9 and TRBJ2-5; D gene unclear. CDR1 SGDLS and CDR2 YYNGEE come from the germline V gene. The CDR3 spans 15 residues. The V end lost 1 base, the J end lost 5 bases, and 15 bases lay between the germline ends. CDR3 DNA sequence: TGTGCCAGCAGCGTAACTGGCGCTCCCCCCGAGACCCAGTACTTC. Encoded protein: CASSVTGAPPETQYF.

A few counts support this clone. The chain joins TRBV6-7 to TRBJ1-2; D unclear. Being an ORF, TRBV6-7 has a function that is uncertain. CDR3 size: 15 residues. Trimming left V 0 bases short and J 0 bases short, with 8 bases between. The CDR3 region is CASSYSIAANYGYTF. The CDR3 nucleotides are TGTGCCAGCAGTTACTCGATTGCAGCTAACTATGGCTACACCTTC.

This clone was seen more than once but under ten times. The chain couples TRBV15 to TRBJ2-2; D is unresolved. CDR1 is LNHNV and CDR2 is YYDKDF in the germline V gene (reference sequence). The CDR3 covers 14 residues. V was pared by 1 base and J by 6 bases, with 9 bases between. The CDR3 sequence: CATSRVPRAGELFF. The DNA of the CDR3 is TGTGCCACCAGCAGAGTACCCCGGGCCGGGGAGCTGTTTTTT.

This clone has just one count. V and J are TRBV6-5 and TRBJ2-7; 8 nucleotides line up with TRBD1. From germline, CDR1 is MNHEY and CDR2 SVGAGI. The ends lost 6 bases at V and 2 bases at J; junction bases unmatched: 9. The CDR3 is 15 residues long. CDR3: CASSRRTGLAYEQYV. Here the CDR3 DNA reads TGTGCCAGCAGCCGACGGACAGGGCTAGCCTACGAGCAGTACGTC.

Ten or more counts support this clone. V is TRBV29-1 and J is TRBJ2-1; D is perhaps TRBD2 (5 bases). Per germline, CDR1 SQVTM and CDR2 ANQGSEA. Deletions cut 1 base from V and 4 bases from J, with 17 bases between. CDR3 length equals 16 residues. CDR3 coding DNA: TGCAGCGTTGAAGTCAAGGGAGAAGCGGATTACAATGAGCAGTTCTTC. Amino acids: CSVEVKGEADYNEQFF.

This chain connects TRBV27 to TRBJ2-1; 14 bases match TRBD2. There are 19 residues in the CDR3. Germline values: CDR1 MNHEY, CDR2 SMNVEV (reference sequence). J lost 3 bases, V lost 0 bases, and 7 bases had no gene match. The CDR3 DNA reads TGTGCCAGCAGTTTATCCTCCCCGGGACTAGCGGGGGACTACAATGAGCAGTTCTTC. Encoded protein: CASSLSSPGLAGDYNEQFF.

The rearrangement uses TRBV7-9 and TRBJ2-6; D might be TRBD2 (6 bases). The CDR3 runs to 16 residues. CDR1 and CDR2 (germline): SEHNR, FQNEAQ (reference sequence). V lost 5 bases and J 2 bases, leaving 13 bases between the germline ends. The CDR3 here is CASSTFGGAGANVLTF. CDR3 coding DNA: TGTGCCAGCAGCACCTTCGGCGGGGCTGGGGCCAACGTCCTGACTTTC.

The CDR3 DNA follows: TGCAGCGTGACCCGTCTAGGGGGGGGCAGCACAGATACGCAGTATTTT. As protein: CSVTRLGGGSTDTQYF. V and J are TRBV29-1 and TRBJ2-3; possibly TRBD2 for D (7 bases). Germline values: CDR1 SQVTM, CDR2 ANQGSEA. CDR3 length equals 16 residues. With 6 bases removed from V and 0 bases from J, the gap between germline ends came to 19 bases.

CDR3 loop: CASSHVGQENSPLHF. CDR3 sequence (DNA): TGCGCCAGCAGCCACGTCGGACAGGAGAATTCACCCCTCCACTTT. The chain carries TRBV4-1 and TRBJ1-6; 7 nucleotides agree with TRBD1. The V segment lost 3 bases and the J segment 7 bases; nucleotides outside the gene matches: 6. CDR3 length equals 15 residues. Germline V CDR1 and CDR2: MGHRA, YSYEKL.

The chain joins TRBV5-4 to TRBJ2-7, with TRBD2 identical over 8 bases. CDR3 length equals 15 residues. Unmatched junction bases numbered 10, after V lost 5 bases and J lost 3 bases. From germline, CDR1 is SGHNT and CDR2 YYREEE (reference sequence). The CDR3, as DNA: TGTGCCAGCAGTTACTCGAGCGGGGGCTACTACGAGCAGTACGTC. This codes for CASSYSSGGYYEQYV.

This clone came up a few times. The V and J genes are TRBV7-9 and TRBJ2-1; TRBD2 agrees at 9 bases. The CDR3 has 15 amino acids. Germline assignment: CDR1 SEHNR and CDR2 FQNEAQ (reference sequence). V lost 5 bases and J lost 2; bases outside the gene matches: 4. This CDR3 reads CASSPRTSAYNEQFF. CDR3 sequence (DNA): TGTGCCAGCAGCCCAAGGACTAGCGCCTACAATGAGCAGTTCTTC.

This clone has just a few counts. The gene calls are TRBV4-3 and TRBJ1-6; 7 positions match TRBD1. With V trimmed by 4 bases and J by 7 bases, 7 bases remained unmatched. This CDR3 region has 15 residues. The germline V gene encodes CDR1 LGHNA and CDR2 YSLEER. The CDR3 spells CASSLVDRLNSPLHF. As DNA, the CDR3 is TGCGCCAGCAGCCTCGTGGACAGGCTCAATTCACCCCTCCACTTT.

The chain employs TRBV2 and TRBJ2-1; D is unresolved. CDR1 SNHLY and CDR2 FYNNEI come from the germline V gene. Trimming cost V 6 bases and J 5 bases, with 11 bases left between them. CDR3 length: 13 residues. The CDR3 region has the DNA TGTGCCAGCAGATACCGGGCTAACAATGAGCAGTTCTTC. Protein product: CASRYRANNEQFF.

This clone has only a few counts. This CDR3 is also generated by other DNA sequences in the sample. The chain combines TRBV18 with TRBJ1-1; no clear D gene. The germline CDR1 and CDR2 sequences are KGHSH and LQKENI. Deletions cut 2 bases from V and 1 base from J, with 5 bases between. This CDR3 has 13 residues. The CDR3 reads CASSPAANTEAFF. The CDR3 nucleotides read TGTGCCAGCTCACCAGCGGCGAACACTGAAGCTTTCTTT.

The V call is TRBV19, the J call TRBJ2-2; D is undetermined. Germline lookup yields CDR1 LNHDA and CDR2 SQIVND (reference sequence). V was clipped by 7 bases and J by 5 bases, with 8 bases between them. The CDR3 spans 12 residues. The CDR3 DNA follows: TGTGCCAGTACTTCCTTAACCGGGGAGCTGTTTTTT. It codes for CASTSLTGELFF. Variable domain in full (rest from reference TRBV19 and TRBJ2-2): DGGITQSPKYLFRKEGQNVTLSCEQNLNHDAMYWYRQDPGQGLRLIYYSQIVNDFQKGDIAEGYSVSREKKESFPLTVTSAQKNPTAFYLCASTSLTGELFFGEGSRLTVL.